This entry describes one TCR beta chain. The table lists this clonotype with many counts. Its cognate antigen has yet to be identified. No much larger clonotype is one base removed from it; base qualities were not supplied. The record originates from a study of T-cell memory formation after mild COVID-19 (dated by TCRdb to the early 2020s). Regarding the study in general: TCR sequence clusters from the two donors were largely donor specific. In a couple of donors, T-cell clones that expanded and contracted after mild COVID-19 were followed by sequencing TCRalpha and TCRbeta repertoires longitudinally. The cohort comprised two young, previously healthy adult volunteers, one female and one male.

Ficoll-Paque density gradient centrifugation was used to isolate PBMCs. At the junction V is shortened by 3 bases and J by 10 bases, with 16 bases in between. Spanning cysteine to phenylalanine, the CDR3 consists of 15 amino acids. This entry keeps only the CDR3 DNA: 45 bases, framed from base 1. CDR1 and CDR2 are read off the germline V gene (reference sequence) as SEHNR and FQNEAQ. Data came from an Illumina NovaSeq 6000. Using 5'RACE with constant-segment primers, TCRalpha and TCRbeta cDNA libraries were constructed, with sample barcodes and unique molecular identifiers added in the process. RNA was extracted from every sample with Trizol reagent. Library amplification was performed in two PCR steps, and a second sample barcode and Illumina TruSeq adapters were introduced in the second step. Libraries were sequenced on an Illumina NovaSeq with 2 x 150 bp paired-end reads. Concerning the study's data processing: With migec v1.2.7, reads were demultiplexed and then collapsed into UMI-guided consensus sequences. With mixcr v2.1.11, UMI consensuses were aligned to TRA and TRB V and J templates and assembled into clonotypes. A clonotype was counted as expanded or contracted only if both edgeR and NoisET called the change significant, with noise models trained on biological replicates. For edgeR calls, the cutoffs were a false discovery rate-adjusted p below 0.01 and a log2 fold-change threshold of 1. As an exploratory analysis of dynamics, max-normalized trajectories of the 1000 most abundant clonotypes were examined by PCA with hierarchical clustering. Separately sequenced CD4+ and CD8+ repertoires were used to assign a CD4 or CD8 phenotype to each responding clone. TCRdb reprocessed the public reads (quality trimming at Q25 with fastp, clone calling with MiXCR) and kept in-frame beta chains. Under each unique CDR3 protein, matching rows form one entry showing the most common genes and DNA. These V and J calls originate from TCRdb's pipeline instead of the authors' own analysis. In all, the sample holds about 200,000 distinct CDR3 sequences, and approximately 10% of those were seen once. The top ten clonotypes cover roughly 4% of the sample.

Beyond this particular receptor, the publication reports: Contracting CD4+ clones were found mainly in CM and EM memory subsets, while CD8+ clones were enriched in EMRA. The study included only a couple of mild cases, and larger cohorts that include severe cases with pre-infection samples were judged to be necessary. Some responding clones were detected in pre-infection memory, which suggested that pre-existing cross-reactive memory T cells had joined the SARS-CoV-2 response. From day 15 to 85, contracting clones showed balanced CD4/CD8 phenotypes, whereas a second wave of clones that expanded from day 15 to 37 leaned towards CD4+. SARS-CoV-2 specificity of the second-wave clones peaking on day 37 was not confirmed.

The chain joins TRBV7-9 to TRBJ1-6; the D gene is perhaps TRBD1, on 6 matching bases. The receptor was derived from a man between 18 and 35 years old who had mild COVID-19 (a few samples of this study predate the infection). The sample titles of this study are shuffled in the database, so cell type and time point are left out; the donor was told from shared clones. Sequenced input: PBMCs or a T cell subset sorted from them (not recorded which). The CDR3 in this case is CASSLAGARSSPLHF. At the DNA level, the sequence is TGTGCCAGCAGCTTGGCAGGGGCGCGGAGCTCACCCCTCCACTTT.